This TCR beta chain comes out of a study of T-cell memory formation after mild COVID-19. Each CDR3 protein is one row after TCRdb ran MiXCR on the 5' RACE reads. The data contain about 400,000 distinct CDR3 sequences, less than 25% of them singletons. This clonotype showed up just a few times. The receptor was derived from an adult woman who had mild COVID-19 (a few samples of this study predate the infection). Cell type and time point are not known. The sequencing input was PBMCs or a T cell subset sorted from them (not recorded which).

The CDR3 region is CASSLGFSQETQYF. In nucleotides, the CDR3 is TGTGCCAGCAGCTTAGGCTTCAGTCAAGAGACCCAGTACTTC. The V call is TRBV7-9, the J call TRBJ2-5, with unresolved D. The germline V gene has CDR1 SEHNR and CDR2 FQNEAQ (reference sequence). The ends were cut back, 1 base at V and 2 bases at J, with 8 bases in the middle. The CDR3 has 14 residues.